These 14 T cell receptor beta chains were sequenced from one sample in a study of cytomegalovirus exposure and HLA in healthy donors. Researchers ran the PCR with 60 Vbeta and 13 Jbeta primers. Profiled with immunoSEQ multiplex PCR; TCRdb holds only in-frame clones, not every one. Here the sample spans about 200,000 clones, 83% being singletons. Input material: PBMCs. All receptors derive from a girl aged 5 to 17 in good health and CMV-seronegative.

V gene TRBV7-8 combines with J gene TRBJ2-5; TRBD2 is a possible D gene (6 bases). Per germline, CDR1 SGHVS and CDR2 FQNEAQ. V lost 3 bases to trimming and J lost 5 bases, with 13 bases between them. CDR3 length equals 14 residues. CDR3: CASSFSTGVETQYF. The CDR3 DNA is TGTGCCAGCAGCTTTAGTACGGGGGTGGAGACCCAGTACTTC.

This clone was seen once. The CDR3: CATSRDRAYSNQPQHF. CDR3 DNA: TGTGCCACCAGCAGAGACAGGGCCTATAGCAATCAGCCCCAGCATTTT. The chain combines TRBV15 with TRBJ1-5; D possibly corresponds to TRBD1 (5 bases). CDR1 and CDR2 (germline): LNHNV, YYDKDF (reference sequence). V gave up 0 bases and J gave up 0 bases, with 9 bases separating them. The CDR3 totals 16 residues.

The sample holds one count of this clone. The CDR3, as DNA: TGCAGTGCCCGTATCCTAGACGAGCAGTACTTC. It specifies CSARILDEQYF. This chain connects TRBV20-1 to TRBJ2-7; no definite D call. V lost 6 bases to trimming and J lost 5 bases, with 11 bases between them. The CDR3 length is 11 residues. In germline, CDR1 is DFQATT, CDR2 SNEGSKA (reference sequence).

The rearrangement uses TRBV5-1 and TRBJ1-3; D possibly corresponds to TRBD1 (5 bases). The CDR3 runs to 15 residues. The germline V gene has CDR1 SGHRS and CDR2 YFSETQ. V was cut by 4 bases and J by 0 bases, with 11 bases left in between. The CDR3 region has the DNA TGCGCCAGCAGCGTCGGGGGTTCCTCTGGAAACACCATATATTTT. It yields the protein CASSVGGSSGNTIYF.

CDR3 protein: CASSLSRLAGDFDETQYF. The DNA of the CDR3 is TGTGCCAGCAGCTTAAGTCGCCTAGCGGGAGATTTTGACGAGACCCAGTACTTC. The rearrangement uses TRBV7-3 and TRBJ2-5, with 10 bases matching TRBD2. This CDR3 spans 18 amino acids. The V segment lost 1 base and the J segment 5 bases; nucleotides outside the gene matches: 13. Germline V CDR1 and CDR2: SGHTA, FQGTGA.

The chain's CDR3 is CASSMGTQNTEAFF. For the CDR3, the DNA is TGTGCCAGTAGTATGGGGACACAGAACACTGAAGCTTTCTTT. The chain uses TRBV19 and TRBJ1-1; D is possibly TRBD1 (6 bases). CDR1 and CDR2 from the germline V gene are LNHDA and SQIVND (reference sequence). V lost 3 bases, J lost 1 base, and 9 bases lay in between. The CDR3 contains 14 residues.

V gene TRBV4-2 combines with J gene TRBJ1-6; D unclear. V was pared by 1 base and J by 5 bases, with 12 bases between. Per germline, CDR1 LGHNA and CDR2 YNFKEQ. The CDR3 totals 16 residues. CDR3: CASSQVAGTNNSPLHF. The CDR3 nucleotides read TGTGCCAGCAGCCAAGTAGCGGGTACAAATAATTCACCCCTCCACTTT.

The J gene is TRBJ1-6, the V gene TRBV27; D is unresolved. This CDR3 contains 13 residues. V was shortened by 0 bases and J by 8 bases, with 5 bases between the two germline ends. Germline V gene lookup returns CDR1 MNHEY and CDR2 SMNVEV (reference sequence). The CDR3 nucleotides are TGTGCCAGCAGTTTATCTCGGTATTCACCCCTCCACTTT. Encoded protein: CASSLSRYSPLHF.

The chain joins TRBV15 to TRBJ1-5; tentatively, D is TRBD1 (5 bases). CDR1 is LNHNV and CDR2 is YYDKDF in the germline V gene (reference sequence). Trimming stripped 8 bases from V and 4 bases from J, with 15 bases between. The CDR3 is made up of 14 amino acids. CDR3 residues: CATESGISNQPQHF. The CDR3 nucleotides are TGTGCCACCGAGTCAGGGATTAGTAATCAGCCCCAGCATTTT. The complete variable domain, with remaining parts taken from reference TRBV15 and TRBJ1-5, reads DAMVIQNPRYQVTQFGKPVTLSCSQTLNHNVMYWYQQKSSQAPKLLFHYYDKDFNNEADTPDNFQSRRPNTSFCFLDIRSPGLGDTAMYLCATESGISNQPQHFGDGTRLSIL.

This chain uses TRBV9 with TRBJ2-1, with 9 bases identical to TRBD2. Germline V gene lookup returns CDR1 SGDLS and CDR2 YYNGEE. V was pared by 1 base and J by 4 bases, with 6 bases of the junction left unmatched. CDR3 length: 16 residues. CDR3 region: CASSVTPLAGYNEQFF. DNA for the CDR3: TGTGCCAGCAGCGTAACCCCGCTAGCGGGATACAATGAGCAGTTCTTC.

This chain joins TRBV19 and TRBJ1-1, with 8 positions matching TRBD1. CDR1 and CDR2 from the germline V gene are LNHDA and SQIVND (reference sequence). The CDR3 runs 20 residues. V lost 7 bases and J lost 4; bases outside the gene matches: 26. The CDR3 is CASKSFMIGLPRTGPTEAFF. The CDR3 region has the DNA TGTGCCAGTAAATCGTTTATGATAGGGCTCCCACGGACAGGGCCCACTGAAGCTTTCTTT.

This chain joins TRBV7-3 and TRBJ2-3; D remains ambiguous. Germline assignment: CDR1 SGHTA and CDR2 FQGTGA. The germline V and J ends were trimmed by 4 bases and 0 bases, with 5 bases remaining between them. This CDR3 has 13 amino acids. CDR3 residues: CASSSSSTDTQYF. CDR3 DNA sequence: TGTGCCAGCAGCTCTTCTAGCACAGATACGCAGTATTTT.

In this sample, this clone turned up a few times. The chain joins TRBV9 to TRBJ1-5; maybe TRBD1 (6 bases). This CDR3 spans 14 amino acids. Trimming took off 0 bases at V and 4 bases at J, with 8 bases between the two ends. The germline CDR1 and CDR2 sequences are SGDLS and YYNGEE. In nucleotides, the CDR3 is TGTGCCAGCAGCGTAGCAGGGGTGAATCAGCCCCAGCATTTT. This sequence encodes CASSVAGVNQPQHF.

The V and J genes are TRBV9 and TRBJ2-3, with D maybe TRBD1 (6 bases). Germline values: CDR1 SGDLS, CDR2 YYNGEE. Trimming stripped 1 base from V and 3 bases from J, with 12 bases between. This CDR3 spans 15 amino acids. CDR3 region: CASSVNRDGTDTQYF. CDR3 DNA sequence: TGTGCCAGCAGCGTAAACAGGGATGGGACAGATACGCAGTATTTT.